The 19 T cell receptor beta chains below come from one sample, sequenced in a study of blood T cells in healthy people across ages. Primed by a sample-barcoded 5' primer and a J-beta primer mix, a second PCR proceeded for roughly 6 to 12 cycles. TCRdb reanalysed the 5' RACE reads using MiXCR and keeps one entry per CDR3 protein. The sample consists of around 710,000 distinct CDR3 sequences, around 40% of them appearing once. Sequenced input: blood. These receptors originate from a woman aged 55-70 years in good health.

Only a few counts were recorded for this clonotype. This chain links TRBV12-3 or TRBV12-4 with TRBJ2-3; TRBD2 is a possible D gene (5 bases). Trimming pared 8 bases from V and 9 bases from J, leaving 15 bases between. This CDR3 has 12 residues. This CDR3 is CASRRGDPTQYF. In nucleotides, the CDR3 is TGTGCCAGCCGCCGGGGAGATCCAACGCAGTATTTT.

The table lists this clonotype with a few counts. Here the CDR3 reads CASSIRDTFTDTQYF. The CDR3 region has the DNA TGTGCCAGCAGCATACGGGACACCTTCACAGATACGCAGTATTTT. The gene calls are TRBV9 and TRBJ2-3, with a tentative D call TRBD1 (6 bases). Germline CDR1 is SGDLS and CDR2 is YYNGEE. The CDR3 runs 15 residues. V lost 4 bases and J 2 bases, leaving 14 bases between the germline ends.

The rearrangement links TRBV9 to TRBJ2-2; perhaps D is TRBD1 or TRBD2 (5 bases each). Trimming shortened V by 2 bases and J by 0 bases, and 8 bases separated the two germline ends. Germline V gene sequence: CDR1 SGDLS, CDR2 YYNGEE. The CDR3 is 15 residues long. DNA of the CDR3: TGTGCCAGCAGCGTGGGACGATCGAACACCGGGGAGCTGTTTTTT. Protein: CASSVGRSNTGELFF.

The gene calls are TRBV28 and TRBJ2-5; 7 positions agree with TRBD1. Germline CDR1 is MDHEN and CDR2 is SYDVKM. J was trimmed by 2 bases and V by 6 bases; bases with no gene match: 12. This CDR3 contains 16 residues. The CDR3 here is CASSLRQGARQETQYF. CDR3 sequence (DNA): TGTGCCAGCAGCCTCCGACAGGGCGCTCGACAAGAGACCCAGTACTTC.

As for this clonotype: This may be a read error, as it is one base from a much larger clone. The chain carries TRBV12-3 or TRBV12-4 and TRBJ2-3; no clear D. V was shortened by 11 bases and J by 6 bases, with 12 bases between the two germline ends. The CDR3 covers 11 residues. The CDR3 nucleotides read TGTGCCGGCACCGTCCTCGATACGCAGTATTTT. Encoded protein: CAGTVLDTQYF.

The rearrangement joins TRBV12-3 or TRBV12-4 to TRBJ2-1; 9 bases map to TRBD2. The CDR3 has 16 residues. Unmatched junction bases numbered 10, after V lost 5 bases and J lost 5 bases. The chain's CDR3 is CASSGKPGLADNEQFF. CDR3 nucleotides: TGTGCCAGCAGTGGCAAACCGGGACTAGCAGACAATGAGCAGTTCTTC.

This clonotype was seen repeatedly, ten times or more. The chain employs TRBV4-2 and TRBJ2-1, with 8 bases lining up with TRBD2. Unmatched junction bases numbered 10, after V lost 0 bases and J lost 0 bases. The CDR3 loop spans 19 amino acids. Germline CDR1 reads LGHNA; CDR2 reads YNFKEQ. CDR3 sequence: CASSQDLSGEPNSYNEQFF. The CDR3 DNA is TGTGCCAGCAGCCAAGATCTTAGCGGGGAGCCAAACTCCTACAATGAGCAGTTCTTC.

This clonotype was observed a few times. The V call is TRBV3-1, the J call TRBJ2-1, with D perhaps matching TRBD1 (5 bases). The V end lost 1 base, the J end lost 8 bases, and 12 bases lay between the germline ends. Per germline, CDR1 LGHDT and CDR2 YNNKEL (reference sequence). The CDR3 consists of 14 residues. This CDR3 is CASSQGLRGYEQFF. Here the CDR3 DNA reads TGTGCCAGCAGCCAAGGACTTAGGGGCTATGAGCAGTTCTTC.

This clonotype came up a few times. CDR3 region: CASSLQLLAGGYNEQFF. The CDR3 DNA is TGTGCCAGCAGTTTACAGCTACTAGCGGGAGGCTACAATGAGCAGTTCTTC. The rearrangement links TRBV28 to TRBJ2-1; TRBD2 matches at 12 bases. With 2 bases clipped from V and 3 bases from J, the junction kept 5 bases outside the gene matches. The CDR3 has 17 residues. In germline, CDR1 is MDHEN, CDR2 SYDVKM.

The chain is built from TRBV20-1 and TRBJ1-5, with a weak D call TRBD1 (6 bases). In germline, CDR1 is DFQATT, CDR2 SNEGSKA (reference sequence). The germline V and J ends were trimmed by 6 bases and 4 bases, with 10 bases remaining between them. This CDR3 has 12 residues. The CDR3 coding sequence is TGCAGTGCGATCGACAGGAATCAGCCCCAGCATTTT. It codes for CSAIDRNQPQHF.

The J gene is TRBJ2-1, the V gene TRBV20-1; D possibly corresponds to TRBD2 (5 bases). The CDR3 has 13 residues. In germline, CDR1 is DFQATT, CDR2 SNEGSKA (reference sequence). Trimming removed 4 bases at V and 10 bases at J, with 17 bases between. The CDR3 nucleotides read TGCAGTGCTACGGAGGAGCCAGAGCGGGAGCAGTTCTTC. Protein product: CSATEEPEREQFF.

The rearrangement uses TRBV12-3 or TRBV12-4 and TRBJ2-7, with 10 bases that match TRBD1. The CDR3 is made up of 14 amino acids. V trimming: 9 bases; J trimming: 3 bases; junction bases outside the gene matches: 8. The CDR3 DNA sequence: TGTGCCAGATCAAACCGGGACAGGGGCTACGAGCAGTACTTC. This gives the protein CARSNRDRGYEQYF.

This clonotype was seen a handful of times. The rearrangement uses TRBV29-1 and TRBJ1-4, with a weak D call TRBD1 (5 bases). The V end lost 4 bases, the J end lost 0 bases, and 15 bases lay between the germline ends. The CDR3 is 16 amino acids. The germline V gene encodes CDR1 SQVTM and CDR2 ANQGSEA. This chain's CDR3 is CSVAGATTSTNEKLFF. The CDR3 DNA reads TGCAGCGTTGCCGGGGCAACTACTTCAACTAATGAAAAACTGTTTTTT.

Regarding this clonotype: A read error may explain this, as a much larger clone is one base away. The V call is TRBV20-1, the J call TRBJ1-2; 8 nucleotides match TRBD1. The CDR3 is 12 residues long. Trimming removed 5 bases from V and 7 bases from J; junction bases left unmatched: 6. Germline V gene data show CDR1 as DFQATT and CDR2 as SNEGSKA (reference sequence). The CDR3 DNA reads as TGCAGTGCTTGCAGACAGGGGTCTGGCTACACCTTC. Encoded protein: CSACRQGSGYTF.

V gene TRBV29-1 combines with J gene TRBJ2-1; D gene uncertain. V gave up 4 bases and J gave up 10 bases, with 14 bases separating them. Germline assignment: CDR1 SQVTM and CDR2 ANQGSEA. CDR3 length equals 12 residues. CDR3 nucleotide sequence: TGCAGCGTTGGGAGTGAAACCTACGAGCAGTTCTTC. As protein: CSVGSETYEQFF.

The chain recombines TRBV7-9 with TRBJ2-1; possible D gene TRBD1, 6 bases. The length of the CDR3 is 14 residues. From germline, CDR1 is SEHNR and CDR2 FQNEAQ (reference sequence). The germline V and J ends were trimmed by 6 bases and 8 bases, with 17 bases remaining between them. In nucleotides, the CDR3 is TGTGCCAGCAGTCCCCCCACAGGGACGGATGAGCAGTTCTTC. This codes for CASSPPTGTDEQFF.

This rearrangement joins TRBV6-6 to TRBJ1-6; TRBD1 matches 8 bases. Germline CDR1 MNHNY, CDR2 SVGAGI (reference sequence). With V trimmed by 10 bases and J by 5 bases, 7 bases remained unmatched. The CDR3 contains 14 residues. Written as DNA, the CDR3 is TGTGCCACCCAGGGGGCGGGACATAATTCACCCCTCCACTTT. Protein product: CATQGAGHNSPLHF.

J is TRBJ1-4 and V is TRBV29-1; D call uncertain. Germline V gene lookup returns CDR1 SQVTM and CDR2 ANQGSEA. Trimming shortened V by 4 bases and J by 3 bases, and 9 bases separated the two germline ends. There are 13 residues in the CDR3. The CDR3 is CSVVLTSNEKLFF. As DNA, the CDR3 is TGCAGCGTTGTCCTTACTTCTAATGAAAAACTGTTTTTT.

In this sample, this clonotype turned up a few times. This chain joins TRBV7-2 and TRBJ2-7; TRBD2 matches at 9 bases. This CDR3 spans 16 amino acids. V lost 2 bases, J lost 4 bases, and 9 bases stayed unmatched. From germline, CDR1 is SGHTA and CDR2 FQGNSA. CDR3 bases: TGTGCCAGCAGCTTACTGCCTAGCGGGACTTCTTACGAGCAGTACTTC. Protein: CASSLLPSGTSYEQYF.